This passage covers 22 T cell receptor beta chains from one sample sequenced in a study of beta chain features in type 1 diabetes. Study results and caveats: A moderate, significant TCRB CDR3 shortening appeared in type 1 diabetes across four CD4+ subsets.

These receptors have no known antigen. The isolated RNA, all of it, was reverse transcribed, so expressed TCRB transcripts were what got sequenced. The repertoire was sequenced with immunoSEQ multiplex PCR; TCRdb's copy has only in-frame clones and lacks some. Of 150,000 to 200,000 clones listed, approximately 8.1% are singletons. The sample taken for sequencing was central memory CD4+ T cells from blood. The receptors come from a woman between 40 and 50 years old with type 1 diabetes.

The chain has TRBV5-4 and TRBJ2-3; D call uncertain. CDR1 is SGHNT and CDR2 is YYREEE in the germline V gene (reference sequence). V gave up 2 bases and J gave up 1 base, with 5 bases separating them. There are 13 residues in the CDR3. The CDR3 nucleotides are TGTGCCAGCAGCTTCCTCGGCACAGATACGCAGTATTTT. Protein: CASSFLGTDTQYF. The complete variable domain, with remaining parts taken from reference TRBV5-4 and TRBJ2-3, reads ETGVTQSPTHLIKTRGQQVTLRCSSQSGHNTVSWYQQALGQGPQFIFQYYREEENGRGNFPPRFSGLQFPNYSSELNVNALELDDSALYLCASSFLGTDTQYFGPGTRLTVL.

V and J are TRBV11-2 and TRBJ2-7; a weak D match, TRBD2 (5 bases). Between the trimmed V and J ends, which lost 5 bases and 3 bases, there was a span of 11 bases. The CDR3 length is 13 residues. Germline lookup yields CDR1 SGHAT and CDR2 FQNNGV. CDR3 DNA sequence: TGTGCCAGCAGCACGGACGGGGACTACGAGCAGTACTTC. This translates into CASSTDGDYEQYF.

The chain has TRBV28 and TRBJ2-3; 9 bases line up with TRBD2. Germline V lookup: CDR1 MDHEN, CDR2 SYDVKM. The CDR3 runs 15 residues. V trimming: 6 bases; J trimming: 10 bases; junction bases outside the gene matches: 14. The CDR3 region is CASSLMGGGAYPQYF. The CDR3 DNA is TGTGCCAGCAGCCTAATGGGCGGGGGGGCCTATCCGCAGTATTTT.

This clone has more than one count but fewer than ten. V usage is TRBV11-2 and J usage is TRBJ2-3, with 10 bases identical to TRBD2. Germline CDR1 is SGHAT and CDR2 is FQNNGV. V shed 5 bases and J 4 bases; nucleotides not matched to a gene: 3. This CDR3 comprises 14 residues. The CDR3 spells CASSPAGGPDTQYF. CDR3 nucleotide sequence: TGTGCCAGCAGCCCAGCGGGAGGGCCAGATACGCAGTATTTT.

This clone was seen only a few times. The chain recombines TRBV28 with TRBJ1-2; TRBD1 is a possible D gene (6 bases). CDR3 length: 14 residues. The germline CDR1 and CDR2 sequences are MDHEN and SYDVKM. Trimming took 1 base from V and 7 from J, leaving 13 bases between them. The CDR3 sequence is CASSLSAGAGGYTF. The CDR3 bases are TGTGCCAGCAGTTTATCGGCGGGGGCTGGTGGCTACACCTTC.

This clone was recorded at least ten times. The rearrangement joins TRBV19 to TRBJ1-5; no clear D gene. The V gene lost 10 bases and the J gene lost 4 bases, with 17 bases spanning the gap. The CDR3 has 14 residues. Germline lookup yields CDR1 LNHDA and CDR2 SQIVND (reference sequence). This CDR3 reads CATGFRRANQPQHF. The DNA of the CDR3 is TGTGCCACCGGATTTCGGCGGGCGAATCAGCCCCAGCATTTT. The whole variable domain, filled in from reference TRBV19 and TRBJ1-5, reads DGGITQSPKYLFRKEGQNVTLSCEQNLNHDAMYWYRQDPGQGLRLIYYSQIVNDFQKGDIAEGYSVSREKKESFPLTVTSAQKNPTAFYLCATGFRRANQPQHFGDGTRLSIL.

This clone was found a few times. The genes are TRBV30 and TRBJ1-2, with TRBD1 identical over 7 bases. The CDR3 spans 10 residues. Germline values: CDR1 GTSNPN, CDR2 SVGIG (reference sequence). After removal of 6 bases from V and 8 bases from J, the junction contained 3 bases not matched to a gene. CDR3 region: CACQGGGYTF. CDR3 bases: TGTGCCTGTCAGGGGGGCGGCTACACCTTC.

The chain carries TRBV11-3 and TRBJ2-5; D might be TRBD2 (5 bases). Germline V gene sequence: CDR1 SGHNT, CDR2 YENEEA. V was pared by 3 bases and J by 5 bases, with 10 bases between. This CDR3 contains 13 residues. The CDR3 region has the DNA TGTGCCAGCAGCTTTGGCGGGTCCGAGACCCAGTACTTC. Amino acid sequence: CASSFGGSETQYF.

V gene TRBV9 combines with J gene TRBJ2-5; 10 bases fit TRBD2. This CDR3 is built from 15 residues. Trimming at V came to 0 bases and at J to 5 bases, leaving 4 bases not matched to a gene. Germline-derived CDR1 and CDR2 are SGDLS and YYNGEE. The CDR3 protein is CASSVVAGGPETQYF. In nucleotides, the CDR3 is TGTGCCAGCAGCGTAGTAGCGGGGGGCCCCGAGACCCAGTACTTC.

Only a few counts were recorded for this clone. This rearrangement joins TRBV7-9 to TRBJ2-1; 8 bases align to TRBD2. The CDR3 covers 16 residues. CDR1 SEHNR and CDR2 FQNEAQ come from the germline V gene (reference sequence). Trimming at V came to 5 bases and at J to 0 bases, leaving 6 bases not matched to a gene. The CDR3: CASSPIAGSSYNEQFF. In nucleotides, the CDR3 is TGTGCCAGCAGCCCAATAGCGGGGAGCTCCTACAATGAGCAGTTCTTC.

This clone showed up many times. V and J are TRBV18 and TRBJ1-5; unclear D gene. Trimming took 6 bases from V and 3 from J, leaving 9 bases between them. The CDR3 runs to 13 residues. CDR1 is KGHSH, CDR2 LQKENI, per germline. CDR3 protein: CASSAGNNQPQHF. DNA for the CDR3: TGTGCCAGCTCCGCCGGGAACAATCAGCCCCAGCATTTT.

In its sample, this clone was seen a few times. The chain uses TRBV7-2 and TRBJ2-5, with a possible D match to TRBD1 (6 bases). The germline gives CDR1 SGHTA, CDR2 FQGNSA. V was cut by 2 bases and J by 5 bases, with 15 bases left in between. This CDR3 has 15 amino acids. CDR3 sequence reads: CASSLMGAGTETQYF. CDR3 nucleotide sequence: TGTGCCAGCAGCTTAATGGGGGCCGGGACGGAGACCCAGTACTTC.

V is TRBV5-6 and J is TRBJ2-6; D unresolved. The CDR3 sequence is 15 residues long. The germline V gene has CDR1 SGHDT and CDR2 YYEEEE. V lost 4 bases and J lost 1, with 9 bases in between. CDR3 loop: CASSARSSGANVLTF. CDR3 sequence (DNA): TGTGCCAGCAGCGCGCGGAGTTCTGGGGCCAACGTCCTGACTTTC.

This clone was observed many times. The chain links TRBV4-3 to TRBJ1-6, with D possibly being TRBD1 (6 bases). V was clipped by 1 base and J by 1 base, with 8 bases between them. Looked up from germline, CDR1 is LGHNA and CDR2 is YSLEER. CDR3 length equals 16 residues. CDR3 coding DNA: TGCGCCAGCAGCCAAGCAACAGGGTCCTATAATTCACCCCTCCACTTT. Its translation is CASSQATGSYNSPLHF.

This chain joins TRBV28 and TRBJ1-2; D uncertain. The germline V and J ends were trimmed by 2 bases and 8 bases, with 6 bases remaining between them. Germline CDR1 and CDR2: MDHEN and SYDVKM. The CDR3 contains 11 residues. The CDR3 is CASSLDGGYTF. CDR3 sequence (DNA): TGTGCCAGCAGTTTAGATGGCGGCTACACCTTC.

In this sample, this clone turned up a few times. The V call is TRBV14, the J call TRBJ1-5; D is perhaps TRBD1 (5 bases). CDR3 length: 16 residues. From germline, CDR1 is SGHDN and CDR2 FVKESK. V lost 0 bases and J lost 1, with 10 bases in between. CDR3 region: CASSQDYRSSNQPQHF. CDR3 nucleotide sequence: TGTGCCAGCAGCCAAGATTACAGGTCGAGCAATCAGCCCCAGCATTTT.

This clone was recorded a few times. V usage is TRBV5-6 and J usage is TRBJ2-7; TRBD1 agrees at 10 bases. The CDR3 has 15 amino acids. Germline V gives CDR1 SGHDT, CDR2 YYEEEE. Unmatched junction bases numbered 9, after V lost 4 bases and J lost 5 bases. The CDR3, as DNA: TGTGCCAGCAGCCCCGGGGACAGGGGATCCCACGAGCAGTACTTC. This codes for CASSPGDRGSHEQYF.

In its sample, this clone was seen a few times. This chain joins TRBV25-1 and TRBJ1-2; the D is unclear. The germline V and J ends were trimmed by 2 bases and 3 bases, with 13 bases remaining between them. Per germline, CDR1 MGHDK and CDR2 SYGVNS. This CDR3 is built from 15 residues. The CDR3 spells CASSEKKGVDYGYTF. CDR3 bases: TGTGCCAGCAGTGAAAAGAAGGGAGTAGACTATGGCTACACCTTC.

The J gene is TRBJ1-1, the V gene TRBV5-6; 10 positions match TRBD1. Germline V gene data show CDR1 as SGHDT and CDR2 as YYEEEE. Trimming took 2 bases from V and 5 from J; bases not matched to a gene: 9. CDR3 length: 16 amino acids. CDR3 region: CASSLFGDRGGTEAFF. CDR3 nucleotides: TGTGCCAGCAGCTTATTCGGGGACAGGGGTGGAACTGAAGCTTTCTTT.

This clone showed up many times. The CDR3 DNA reads as TGTGCCAGCAGCCGATCCAGGGGATACACAGATACGCAGTATTTT. Its protein product is CASSRSRGYTDTQYF. This chain uses TRBV7-9 with TRBJ2-3, with a weak D call TRBD1 (6 bases). With 5 bases removed from V and 2 bases from J, the gap between germline ends came to 14 bases. CDR3 length: 15 residues. CDR1 is SEHNR, CDR2 FQNEAQ, per germline (reference sequence).

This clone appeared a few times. The CDR3 sequence: CASSLGLAGETQYF. For the CDR3, the DNA is TGTGCCAGCAGCTTGGGACTAGCCGGGGAGACCCAGTACTTC. The chain couples TRBV9 to TRBJ2-5; 9 bases agree with TRBD2. The CDR3 spans 14 residues. From germline, CDR1 is SGDLS and CDR2 YYNGEE. Trimming cost V 4 bases and J 5 bases; bases outside gene matches: 6.

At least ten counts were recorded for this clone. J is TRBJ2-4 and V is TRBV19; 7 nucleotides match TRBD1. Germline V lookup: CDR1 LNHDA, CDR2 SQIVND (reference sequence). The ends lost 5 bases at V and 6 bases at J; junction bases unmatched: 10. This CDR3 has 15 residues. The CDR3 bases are TGTGCCAGTAGTCCCCTAGACAGGGACAGAAACATTCAGTACTTC. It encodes CASSPLDRDRNIQYF.